This is a list of T cell receptor beta chains from one sample in a study of control samples from healthy donors and cancer patients. Only in-frame clones appear in the TCRdb table, and some are missing; sequencing was by immunoSEQ multiplex PCR. The data contain 120,000 to 150,000 clones, 90% to 95% of them seen just once; the ten biggest clones take up 10% to 15%. Specimen: blood. The source is a man in his forties or fifties in good health. The CDR3 runs from the conserved cysteine through the conserved F or W. D genes are given only for firm matches. The listing skips clone size in some rows; elsewhere it reads once, few, many or a size class.

- | TRBJ1-1 | TRBD1 | TRBV18 | TGTGCCAGCTCACCACTACAGGGGGCGAATACTGGTGAAGCTTTCTTT | CASSPLQGANTGEAFF
- | TRBJ1-3 | - | TRBV7-2 | TGTGCCAGCAGCCAGGGCGGGGGGCGGCCTGGAAACACCATATATTTT | CASSQGGGRPGNTIYF
- | TRBJ2-7 | - | TRBV9 | TGTGCCAGCAGCCCGGCGGCAGGGGGGACCTACGAGCAGTACTTC | CASSPAAGGTYEQYF
once | TRBJ2-5 | TRBD1 | TRBV11-1 | TGTGCCAGCACCCCGGGACAGCAGATAGAGACCCAGTACTTC | CASTPGQQIETQYF
once | TRBJ2-1 | TRBD2 | TRBV5-6 | TGTGCCAGCAGCCTCGGTACTAGCGGGAGCAGCAATGAGCAGTTCTTC | CASSLGTSGSSNEQFF
- | TRBJ1-1 | - | TRBV5-6 | TGTGCCAGCAGCCAAGTGGGGAACACTGAAGCTTTCTTT | CASSQVGNTEAFF
- | TRBJ2-1 | TRBD2 | TRBV7-3 | TGTGCCAGCAGCTTATCACGACTAGCGGGAGTCAGGGAGCAGTTCTTC | CASSLSRLAGVREQFF
- | TRBJ1-5 | TRBD1 | TRBV28 | TGTGCCAGCAGTTCACGGACAGGGGTCGTCCATCAGCCCCAGCATTTT | CASSSRTGVVHQPQHF
once | TRBJ2-3 | TRBD2 | TRBV2 | TGTGCCAGCGAAGGGGTAGCGGGGGGGCGTGATACGCAGTATTTT | CASEGVAGGRDTQYF
- | TRBJ1-3 | - | TRBV5-6 | TGTGCCAGCAGCTTACAGAGCTCTGGAAACACCATATATTTT | CASSLQSSGNTIYF
- | TRBJ2-1 | TRBD2 | TRBV15 | TGTGCCACCAGCAGGCGCGGGGGGGCCGGGAATGAGCAGTTCTTC | CATSRRGGAGNEQFF
- | TRBJ2-5 | - | TRBV10-3 | TGTGCCATCTCCCTACGCGGAGGTCAAGAGACCCAGTACTTC | CAISLRGGQETQYF
- | TRBJ1-2 | TRBD1 | TRBV7-8 | TGTGCCAGCAGCTCTACCGGGACAGGTCGTGGCTACACCTTC | CASSSTGTGRGYTF
- | TRBJ1-5 | - | TRBV30 | TGTGCCTGGAGTGTAGGCTCCCGCCTTTCGCCCCAGCATTTT | CAWSVGSRLSPQHF
- | TRBJ2-3 | TRBD1 | TRBV18 | TGTGCCAGCTCACCACGTGAATCGAGGGACAGATACACAGATACGCAGTATTTT | CASSPRESRDRYTDTQYF
- | TRBJ1-1 | - | TRBV11-2 | TGTGCCAGCAGCCCCGGGACGAACACTGAAGCTTTCTTT | CASSPGTNTEAFF
once | TRBJ2-5 | - | TRBV14 | TGTGCCAGCAGCCATTTACAGGGTCGGGAGACCCAGTACTTC | CASSHLQGRETQYF
once | TRBJ2-1 | - | TRBV5-6 | TGTGCCAGCAGCCAAAGCGGTTACAATGAGCAGTTCTTC | CASSQSGYNEQFF
- | TRBJ1-2 | - | TRBV6-4 | TGTGCCAGCAGACCAAGACACCGTGGCTACACCTTC | CASRPRHRGYTF
- | TRBJ2-5 | - | TRBV11-2 | TGTGCCAGCAGCTTAGAGTACGGTCAACCCCAAGAGACCCAGTACTTC | CASSLEYGQPQETQYF
once | TRBJ1-5 | - | TRBV18 | TGTGCCAGCTCACCCATGAGGGGGGCCCCCATGGTAAGCAATCAGCCCCAGCATTTT | CASSPMRGAPMVSNQPQHF
- | TRBJ2-2 | - | TRBV7-9 | TGTGCCAGCAGCCGCGATCGGACATCGAACACCGGGGAGCTGTTTTTT | CASSRDRTSNTGELFF
- | TRBJ2-7 | - | TRBV6-5 | TGTGCCAGCAGTTGGGACGGAGCCTACGAGCAGTACTTC | CASSWDGAYEQYF
- | TRBJ1-5 | TRBD1 | TRBV11-3 | TGTGCCAGCAGCTTAGATAACGACAGGGGTAGCAATCAGCCCCAGCATTTT | CASSLDNDRGSNQPQHF
- | TRBJ2-1 | - | TRBV29-1 | TGCAGCGCCCCGGTGGGGGGTGCGGAGCAGTTCTTC | CSAPVGGAEQFF
- | TRBJ2-7 | - | TRBV14 | TGTGCCAGCAGCCAATGGGACGGCGCCTACGAGCAGTACTTC | CASSQWDGAYEQYF
- | TRBJ2-1 | - | TRBV5-1 | TGCGCCAGCAGCTTGGGCGATAGGTACAATGAGCAGTTCTTC | CASSLGDRYNEQFF
- | TRBJ1-5 | - | TRBV12-3/TRBV12-4 | TGTGCCAGCAGTGGGGGAGGCAATCAGCCCCAGCATTTT | CASSGGGNQPQHF
- | TRBJ1-5 | - | TRBV10-3 | TGTGCCATCAGTGGGGGGGGGAGCCAGCCCCAGCATTTT | CAISGGGSQPQHF
- | TRBJ2-7 | TRBD1 | TRBV28 | TGTGCCAGCAGCTTGGGACAGGGAAACTACGAGCAGTACTTC | CASSLGQGNYEQYF
- | TRBJ2-3 | - | TRBV7-3 | TGTGCCAGCAGCTCCTCGGGCCCAGATACGCAGTATTTT | CASSSSGPDTQYF
- | TRBJ1-2 | TRBD1 | TRBV24-1 | TGTGCCACCAGCCCCCGGGACAGCCTATCGGTCTATGGCTACACCTTC | CATSPRDSLSVYGYTF
- | TRBJ1-1 | TRBD1 | TRBV10-3 | TGTGCCATCAGCGCGGGACAGGGGAACACTGAAGCTTTCTTT | CAISAGQGNTEAFF
- | TRBJ1-6 | - | TRBV7-9 | TGTGCCAGCACCTTGACGGGTTTTGATTCACCCCTCCACTTT | CASTLTGFDSPLHF
once | TRBJ2-4 | - | TRBV27 | TGTGCCAGCAGTCTCCCAGGGGTAGCCAAAAACATTCAGTACTTC | CASSLPGVAKNIQYF
- | TRBJ2-3 | - | TRBV10-1 | TGCGCCAGCAGTGAGTCTGGGGATTCAGATACGCAGTATTTT | CASSESGDSDTQYF
- | TRBJ2-7 | TRBD1 | TRBV5-8 | TGTGCCAGCAGGTACGGGACAGGGGGAAAGTACTTC | CASRYGTGGKYF
- | TRBJ2-1 | TRBD2 | TRBV5-5 | TGTGCCAGCAGCCCAGATCGGCGGGAGATCGATGAGCAGTTCTTC | CASSPDRREIDEQFF
- | TRBJ2-7 | - | TRBV10-3 | TGTGCCATCAGAACGACGGACAGCTACGAGCAGTACTTC | CAIRTTDSYEQYF